The next 14 T cell receptor beta chains were all read from a single sample in a study of blood T cell repertoires in COVID-19. Clones were read by immunoSEQ multiplex PCR, and TCRdb kept only the in-frame ones, dropping some. The sample lists over 200,000 clones, about 94% occurring once. Sequenced sample: peripheral blood. These receptors were obtained from a man aged 55-75 years with COVID-19, enrolled during active disease.

The chain recombines TRBV11-2 with TRBJ2-7; TRBD2 agrees at 10 bases. After removal of 3 bases from V and 3 bases from J, the junction contained 2 bases not matched to a gene. The V gene's germline CDR1 is SGHAT and CDR2 FQNNGV. The CDR3 is made up of 14 amino acids. This CDR3 reads CASSLTSGLYEQYF. For the CDR3, the DNA is TGTGCCAGCAGCTTGACTAGCGGGCTCTACGAGCAGTACTTC.

The rearrangement links TRBV11-1 to TRBJ1-2, with a weak D call TRBD1 (6 bases). The germline V gene has CDR1 SGHAT and CDR2 FQDESV (reference sequence). The ends were cut back, 5 bases at V and 4 bases at J, with 11 bases in the middle. The CDR3 extends over 13 amino acids. The CDR3 sequence: CASSIDRSYGYTF. The CDR3, as DNA: TGTGCCAGCAGCATCGACAGGAGCTATGGCTACACCTTC.

The CDR3 DNA follows: TGTGCTAGTGGTTTGGGACAGGGCGGGACTGAAGCTTTCTTT. Protein sequence: CASGLGQGGTEAFF. V usage is TRBV12-5 and J usage is TRBJ1-1; 7 bases agree with TRBD1. The CDR3 is 14 residues long. CDR1 is LGHNT and CDR2 is FRNRAP in the germline V gene. The J segment lost 5 bases and the V segment lost 1 base, leaving 4 bases of the junction unmatched.

The rearrangement uses TRBV3-1 (or the pseudogene TRBV3-2) and TRBJ1-3; tentative D call: TRBD1 (6 bases). V was pared by 4 bases and J by 5 bases, with 9 bases between. The V gene's germline CDR1 is LGHDT and CDR2 YNNKEL (reference sequence). The CDR3 loop spans 13 amino acids. The CDR3 DNA reads TGTGCCAGCAGCCTCCAGGGGAGAAACACCATATATTTT. As protein: CASSLQGRNTIYF.

This clone was seen more than once but under ten times. The rearrangement uses TRBV7-9 and TRBJ2-1; TRBD2 might be the D (7 bases). CDR1 SEHNR and CDR2 FQNEAQ come from the germline V gene (reference sequence). The CDR3 length is 18 residues. V dropped 7 bases and J dropped 13 bases, with 35 bases sitting between them. CDR3 in amino acids: CASNNPGGGDPGSPLQFF. CDR3 sequence (DNA): TGTGCCAGCAACAATCCGGGGGGCGGGGACCCCGGCTCACCCCTCCAGTTCTTC.

The chain joins TRBV6-5 to TRBJ1-1; 8 bases align to TRBD1. Germline V gene data show CDR1 as MNHEY and CDR2 as SVGAGI. The CDR3 loop spans 13 amino acids. The V gene end was trimmed by 5 bases and the J gene end by 7 bases; junction bases not matched to a gene: 6. The CDR3 sequence is CASSHGTGLEAFF. In DNA, the CDR3 is TGTGCCAGCAGTCACGGGACAGGACTTGAAGCTTTCTTT.

This chain connects TRBV19 to TRBJ1-2; possibly TRBD1 for D (6 bases). V gave up 3 bases and J gave up 4 bases, with 15 bases separating them. The CDR3 spans 15 residues. Looked up from germline, CDR1 is LNHDA and CDR2 is SQIVND (reference sequence). The CDR3 DNA reads TGTGCCAGTAGTATGTCAGGGACAAAGACCTATGGCTACACCTTC. It codes for CASSMSGTKTYGYTF.

This chain joins TRBV28 and TRBJ1-1; the D gene is possibly TRBD1 (5 bases). V lost 5 bases to trimming and J lost 1 base, with 5 bases between them. This CDR3 is 12 amino acids long. Looked up from germline, CDR1 is MDHEN and CDR2 is SYDVKM. CDR3 DNA: TGTGCCAGCAGTGGACAGAACACTGAAGCTTTCTTT. Its protein is CASSGQNTEAFF.

This chain joins TRBV5-5 and TRBJ2-1; 7 positions agree with TRBD2. V lost 4 bases and J lost 0; bases outside the gene matches: 4. The V gene's germline CDR1 is SGHKS and CDR2 YYEKEE (reference sequence). The CDR3 is 15 residues long. CDR3 sequence reads: CASSISGTSYNEQFF. The CDR3 region has the DNA TGTGCCAGCAGCATAAGCGGGACCTCCTACAATGAGCAGTTCTTC. Full variable domain (rest looked up from reference TRBV5-5 and TRBJ2-1): DAGVTQSPTHLIKTRGQQVTLRCSPISGHKSVSWYQQVLGQGPQFIFQYYEKEERGRGNFPDRFSARQFPNYSSELNVNALLLGDSALYLCASSISGTSYNEQFFGPGTRLTVL.

This rearrangement joins TRBV3-1 (or the pseudogene TRBV3-2) to TRBJ2-1, with TRBD2 matching over 7 bases. The CDR3 spans 14 residues. Per germline, CDR1 LGHDT and CDR2 YNNKEL (reference sequence). Trimming took 1 base from V and 4 from J; bases not matched to a gene: 1. In DNA, the CDR3 is TGTGCCAGCAGCCAAGCGGGGGGATACAATGAGCAGTTCTTC. It translates to CASSQAGGYNEQFF.

The V and J genes are TRBV4-1 and TRBJ2-1; 13 nucleotides line up with TRBD2. CDR1 is MGHRA and CDR2 is YSYEKL in the germline V gene. The CDR3 loop spans 16 amino acids. V trimming: 0 bases; J trimming: 6 bases; junction bases outside the gene matches: 2. The CDR3 sequence: CASSQDGTSGVNEQFF. CDR3 bases: TGCGCCAGCAGCCAAGATGGGACTAGCGGGGTCAATGAGCAGTTCTTC.

The V gene is TRBV29-1, the J gene TRBJ2-1, with 8 bases lining up with TRBD2. Germline-derived CDR1 and CDR2 are SQVTM and ANQGSEA. The CDR3 sequence is 16 residues long. Trimming removed 5 bases from V and 0 bases from J; junction bases left unmatched: 9. In DNA form, the CDR3 reads TGCAGCGTTTCGGGACTAGGGGGAGGCTCCTACAATGAGCAGTTCTTC. Its protein is CSVSGLGGGSYNEQFF.

The chain recombines TRBV9 with TRBJ2-5; weak D call: TRBD2 (5 bases). The length of the CDR3 is 15 residues. V gave up 7 bases and J gave up 7 bases, with 23 bases separating them. Germline values: CDR1 SGDLS, CDR2 YYNGEE. CDR3 amino acids: CASGSGVANRGTQYF. The CDR3 coding sequence is TGTGCCAGCGGAAGTGGGGTAGCGAACCGCGGGACCCAGTACTTC. The full variable domain, completed using reference TRBV9 and TRBJ2-5, is DSGVTQTPKHLITATGQRVTLRCSPRSGDLSVYWYQQSLDQGLQFLIQYYNGEERAKGNILERFSAQQFPDLHSELNLSSLELGDSALYFCASGSGVANRGTQYFGPGTRLLVL.

This clone was seen just once. The chain has TRBV18 and TRBJ1-2, with 9 bases lining up with TRBD1. Per the germline V gene, CDR1 is KGHSH and CDR2 is LQKENI. The CDR3 is 14 amino acids. V lost 4 bases to trimming and J lost 8 bases; unmatched junction nucleotides: 8. CDR3 in amino acids: CASSLDRGMRGYTF. DNA of the CDR3: TGTGCCAGCTCACTGGACAGGGGCATGCGAGGCTACACCTTC.